This record concerns one T cell receptor (beta chain) sequence. Produced via immunoSEQ multiplex PCR; TCRdb's table is partial and in-frame only. The sample includes about 200,000 clones, around 85% of them seen just once. The entry originates in a study of blood T cell repertoires in COVID-19. Trimming cost V 7 bases and J 8 bases, with 25 bases left between them. The CDR3 loop spans 17 amino acids. This TCR came from a man aged 55 to 70 with COVID-19, enrolled during active disease. The rearrangement joins TRBV5-3 to TRBJ1-6, with D uncertain. TRBV5-3 is an ORF, and what it does is uncertain. Sequencing used peripheral blood. CDR3 coding DNA: TGTGCCAGATCGAAAAGGGCGGGGAGGGATCGGGATTCACCCCTCCACTTT. Amino acids: CARSKRAGRDRDSPLHF.